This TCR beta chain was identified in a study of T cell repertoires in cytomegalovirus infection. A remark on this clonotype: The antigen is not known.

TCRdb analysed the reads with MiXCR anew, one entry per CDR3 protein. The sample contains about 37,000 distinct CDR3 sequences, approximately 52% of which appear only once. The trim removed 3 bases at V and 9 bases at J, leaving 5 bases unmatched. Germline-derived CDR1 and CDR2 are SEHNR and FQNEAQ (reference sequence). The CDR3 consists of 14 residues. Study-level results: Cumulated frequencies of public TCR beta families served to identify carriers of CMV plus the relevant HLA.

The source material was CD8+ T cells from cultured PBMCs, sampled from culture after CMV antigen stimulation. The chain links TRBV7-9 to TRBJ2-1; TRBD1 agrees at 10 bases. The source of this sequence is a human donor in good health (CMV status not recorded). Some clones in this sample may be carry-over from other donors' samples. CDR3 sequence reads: CASSFGTGAVEQFF. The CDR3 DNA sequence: TGTGCCAGCAGCTTCGGGACAGGGGCCGTTGAGCAGTTCTTC. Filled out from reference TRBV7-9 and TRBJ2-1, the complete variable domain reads DTGVSQNPRHKITKRGQNVTFRCDPISEHNRLYWYRQTLGQGPEFLTYFQNEAQLEKSRLLSDRFSAERPKGSFSTLEIQRTEQGDSAMYLCASSFGTGAVEQFFGPGTRLTVL.